These 15 T cell receptor beta chains were sequenced from one sample in a study of cytomegalovirus exposure and HLA in healthy donors. 13 Jbeta primers and 60 Vbeta primers were used for the PCR. Sequencing used immunoSEQ multiplex PCR; TCRdb keeps in-frame clones, though not all of them. The sample has 74,000 or so clones; around three quarters are singletons. Sequenced sample: PBMCs. The receptors were gathered from a woman aged 40 to 49 in good health and CMV-seronegative.

The chain employs TRBV7-9 and TRBJ2-7; D ambiguous. There are 11 residues in the CDR3. Germline values: CDR1 SEHNR, CDR2 FQNEAQ (reference sequence). The ends were cut back, 2 bases at V and 3 bases at J, with 2 bases in the middle. The CDR3 DNA follows: TGTGCCAGCAGCTTATACTACGAGCAGTACTTC. Its protein product is CASSLYYEQYF.

This rearrangement joins TRBV5-6 to TRBJ2-2, with D perhaps TRBD1 (6 bases). CDR1 is SGHDT, CDR2 YYEEEE, per germline. V dropped 2 bases and J dropped 6 bases, with 11 bases sitting between them. This CDR3 is built from 14 residues. The CDR3 sequence is CASSLQGGAGELFF. CDR3 DNA: TGTGCCAGCAGCTTACAGGGTGGGGCCGGGGAGCTGTTTTTT.

This clone appeared once. This chain uses TRBV18 with TRBJ1-6, with 7 bases fitting TRBD1. The V segment lost 2 bases and the J segment 5 bases; nucleotides outside the gene matches: 3. The CDR3 has 15 residues. Germline values: CDR1 KGHSH, CDR2 LQKENI. The CDR3 nucleotides read TGTGCCAGCTCACCAGGGACAGCAAATAATTCACCCCTCCACTTT. Its translation: CASSPGTANNSPLHF.

This clone has more than one count but fewer than ten. The chain employs TRBV2 and TRBJ2-5; TRBD2 matches 11 bases. The CDR3 consists of 15 residues. Trimming at V came to 6 bases and at J to 5 bases, leaving 8 bases not matched to a gene. Germline CDR1 and CDR2: SNHLY and FYNNEI. The CDR3 DNA reads TGTGCCAGCAGAACTAGCGGGAGTTCGGAGGAGACCCAGTACTTC. Translation: CASRTSGSSEETQYF. The complete variable domain, with remaining parts taken from reference TRBV2 and TRBJ2-5, reads EPEVTQTPSHQVTQMGQEVILRCVPISNHLYFYWYRQILGQKVEFLVSFYNNEISEKSEIFDDQFSVERPDGSNFTLKIRSTKLEDSAMYFCASRTSGSSEETQYFGPGTRLLVL.

This rearrangement joins TRBV10-1 to TRBJ1-1; a weak D match, TRBD1 (5 bases). Germline CDR1 and CDR2: WNHNN and SYGVQD (reference sequence). The germline V and J ends were trimmed by 8 bases and 3 bases, with 13 bases remaining between them. The CDR3 loop spans 13 amino acids. CDR3 sequence: CASSMGLDTEAFF. The CDR3 bases are TGCGCCAGCTCAATGGGGCTGGACACTGAAGCTTTCTTT.

The V call is TRBV28, the J call TRBJ2-1, with TRBD2 identical over 7 bases. Germline CDR1 reads MDHEN; CDR2 reads SYDVKM. There are 15 residues in the CDR3. Trimming at V came to 10 bases and at J to 6 bases, leaving 15 bases not matched to a gene. The DNA of the CDR3 is TGTGCCACCCAGTCGGGGCTAGCGGTTTTCAATGAGCAGTTCTTC. This sequence encodes CATQSGLAVFNEQFF.

The chain couples TRBV9 to TRBJ2-2; TRBD2 aligns across 13 bases. The CDR3 is made up of 16 amino acids. J was trimmed by 8 bases and V by 2 bases; bases with no gene match: 6. Germline CDR1 SGDLS, CDR2 YYNGEE. The CDR3 sequence: CASSVRLAGGPGELFF. CDR3 nucleotide sequence: TGTGCCAGCAGCGTCAGACTAGCGGGAGGTCCTGGGGAGCTGTTTTTT. Full variable domain (remainder filled in from reference TRBV9 and TRBJ2-2): DSGVTQTPKHLITATGQRVTLRCSPRSGDLSVYWYQQSLDQGLQFLIQYYNGEERAKGNILERFSAQQFPDLHSELNLSSLELGDSALYFCASSVRLAGGPGELFFGEGSRLTVL.

There are a few counts of this clone. The V call is TRBV5-8, the J call TRBJ2-1; the D gene is possibly TRBD2 (5 bases). Trimming removed 0 bases from V and 6 bases from J, with 10 bases in between. From germline, CDR1 is SGHTS and CDR2 YDEGEE. This CDR3 has 14 amino acids. The CDR3 DNA is TGTGCCAGCAGCTTGGGGAACCGGGGCAATGAGCAGTTCTTC. Amino acid sequence: CASSLGNRGNEQFF. The full variable domain, with the rest looked up from reference TRBV5-8 and TRBJ2-1, is EAGVTQSPTHLIKTRGQQATLRCSPISGHTSVYWYQQALGLGLQFLLWYDEGEERNRGNFPPRFSGRQFPNYSSELNVNALELEDSALYLCASSLGNRGNEQFFGPGTRLTVL.

The V and J genes are TRBV27 and TRBJ2-2; 9 bases line up with TRBD1. The CDR3 loop spans 16 amino acids. CDR1 MNHEY and CDR2 SMNVEV come from the germline V gene (reference sequence). The V gene end was trimmed by 4 bases and the J gene end by 3 bases; junction bases not matched to a gene: 6. CDR3: CASSSTGTGYTGELFF. The CDR3 bases are TGTGCCAGCAGTTCCACCGGGACAGGGTACACCGGGGAGCTGTTTTTT.

CDR3 sequence reads: CASSPGGGLPQHF. CDR3 DNA sequence: TGTGCCAGCAGCCCTGGGGGGGGGCTGCCCCAGCATTTT. The chain is built from TRBV7-8 and TRBJ1-5, with D maybe TRBD1 (6 bases). The germline CDR1 and CDR2 sequences are SGHVS and FQNEAQ. The CDR3 runs 13 residues. Trimming took off 5 bases at V and 9 bases at J, with 14 bases between the two ends.

Details on this clone: No conserved phenylalanine or tryptophan is present at the end of the CDR3, so a read error is the likely explanation. The rearrangement joins TRBV25-1 to TRBJ2-3; 7 bases are shared with TRBD1. The J segment lost 4 bases and the V segment lost 5 bases, leaving 6 bases of the junction unmatched. From germline, CDR1 is MGHDK and CDR2 SYGVNS. CDR3 length: 14 residues. The chain's CDR3 is CASSTTGTADTQYL. The CDR3, as DNA: TGTGCCAGCAGTACTACCGGGACAGCAGATACGCAGTATCTT.

This clone was detected only a few times. The chain employs TRBV28 and TRBJ2-7, with D hard to call. V was cut by 3 bases and J by 2 bases, with 5 bases left in between. The germline CDR1 and CDR2 sequences are MDHEN and SYDVKM. The CDR3 sequence is 12 residues long. The CDR3, as DNA: TGTGCCAGCAGTTTCGAGACCTACGAGCAGTACTTC. Translating it yields CASSFETYEQYF.

The J gene is TRBJ2-1, the V gene TRBV29-1; 7 nucleotides agree with TRBD2. J gave up 10 bases and V 2 bases, and 11 bases lay outside the gene matches. Germline lookup yields CDR1 SQVTM and CDR2 ANQGSEA. The CDR3 has 14 residues. The CDR3 region is CSVEMNSGLGEQFF. The CDR3 region has the DNA TGCAGCGTTGAAATGAATAGCGGGTTAGGGGAGCAGTTCTTC.

V is TRBV28 and J is TRBJ1-2; D not certain. The CDR3 has 13 amino acids. Germline V lookup: CDR1 MDHEN, CDR2 SYDVKM. V was pared by 3 bases and J by 6 bases, with 11 bases between. The CDR3 region has the DNA TGTGCCAGCAGTTTCAGGCCGCGGGATGGCTACACCTTC. Its protein is CASSFRPRDGYTF.

The chain is built from TRBV5-4 and TRBJ2-5; D gene uncertain. The end of the DNA fits TRBJ2-7 better, so the J call may be wrong. The CDR3 consists of 12 residues. Germline V lookup: CDR1 SGHNT, CDR2 YYREEE (reference sequence). CDR3 residues: CASSTRSYEQYF. The CDR3 nucleotides read TGTGCCAGCAGCACCAGGTCCTACGAGCAGTACTTC.